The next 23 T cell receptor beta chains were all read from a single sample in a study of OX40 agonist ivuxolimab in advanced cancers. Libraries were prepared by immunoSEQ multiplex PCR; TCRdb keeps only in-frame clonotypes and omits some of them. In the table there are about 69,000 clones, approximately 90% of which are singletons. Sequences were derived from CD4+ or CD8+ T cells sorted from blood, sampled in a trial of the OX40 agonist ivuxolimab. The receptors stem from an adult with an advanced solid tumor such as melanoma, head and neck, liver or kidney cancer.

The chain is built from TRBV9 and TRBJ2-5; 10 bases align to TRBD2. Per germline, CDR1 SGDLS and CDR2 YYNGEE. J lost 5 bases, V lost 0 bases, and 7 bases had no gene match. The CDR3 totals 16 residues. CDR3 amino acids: CASSVEPSGSSETQYF. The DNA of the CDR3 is TGTGCCAGCAGCGTAGAGCCTAGCGGGAGTTCGGAGACCCAGTACTTC.

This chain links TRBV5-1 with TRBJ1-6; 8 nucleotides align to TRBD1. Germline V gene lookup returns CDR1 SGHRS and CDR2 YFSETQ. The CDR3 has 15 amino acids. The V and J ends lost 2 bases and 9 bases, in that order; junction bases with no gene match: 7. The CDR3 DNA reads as TGCGCCAGCAGCTTAGATACAGGGGGAAGTTCACCCCTCCACTTT. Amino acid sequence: CASSLDTGGSSPLHF.

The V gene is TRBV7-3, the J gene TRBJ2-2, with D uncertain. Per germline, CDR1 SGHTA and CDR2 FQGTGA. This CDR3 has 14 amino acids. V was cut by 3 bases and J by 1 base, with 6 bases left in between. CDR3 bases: TGTGCCAGCAGCTTTTCCCAGAACACCGGGGAGCTGTTTTTT. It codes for CASSFSQNTGELFF.

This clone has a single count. CDR3 protein: CASSGGLAGVYNEQFF. CDR3 sequence (DNA): TGTGCCAGCAGTGGGGGACTAGCGGGAGTCTACAATGAGCAGTTCTTC. This chain links TRBV2 with TRBJ2-1; 14 positions agree with TRBD2. Germline V gives CDR1 SNHLY, CDR2 FYNNEI. The CDR3 totals 16 residues. V shed 4 bases and J 3 bases; nucleotides not matched to a gene: 2. Looking up the rest from reference TRBV2 and TRBJ2-1 gives the full variable domain: EPEVTQTPSHQVTQMGQEVILRCVPISNHLYFYWYRQILGQKVEFLVSFYNNEISEKSEIFDDQFSVERPDGSNFTLKIRSTKLEDSAMYFCASSGGLAGVYNEQFFGPGTRLTVL.

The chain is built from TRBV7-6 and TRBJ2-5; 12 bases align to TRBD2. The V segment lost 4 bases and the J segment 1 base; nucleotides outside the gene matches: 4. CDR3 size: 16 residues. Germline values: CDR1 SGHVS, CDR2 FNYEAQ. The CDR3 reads CASSSPTSGGQETQYF. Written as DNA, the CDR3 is TGTGCCAGCAGCTCACCGACTAGCGGGGGCCAAGAGACCCAGTACTTC. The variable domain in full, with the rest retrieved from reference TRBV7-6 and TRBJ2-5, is GAGVSQSPRYKVTKRGQDVALRCDPISGHVSLYWYRQALGQGPEFLTYFNYEAQQDKSGLPNDRFSAERPEGSISTLTIQRTEQRDSAMYRCASSSPTSGGQETQYFGPGTRLLVL.

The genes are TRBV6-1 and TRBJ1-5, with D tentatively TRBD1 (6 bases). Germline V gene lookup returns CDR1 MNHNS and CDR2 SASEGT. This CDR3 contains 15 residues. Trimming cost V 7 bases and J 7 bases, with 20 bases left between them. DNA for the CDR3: TGTGCCAGCAATGGACAGACCCTAGGAGGGCAGCCCCAGCATTTT. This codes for CASNGQTLGGQPQHF.

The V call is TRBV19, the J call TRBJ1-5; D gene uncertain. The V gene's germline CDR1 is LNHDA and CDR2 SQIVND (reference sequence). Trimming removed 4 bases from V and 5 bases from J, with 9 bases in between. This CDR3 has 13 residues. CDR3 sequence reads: CASSTNIDQPQHF. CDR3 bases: TGTGCCAGTAGTACCAACATAGATCAGCCCCAGCATTTT.

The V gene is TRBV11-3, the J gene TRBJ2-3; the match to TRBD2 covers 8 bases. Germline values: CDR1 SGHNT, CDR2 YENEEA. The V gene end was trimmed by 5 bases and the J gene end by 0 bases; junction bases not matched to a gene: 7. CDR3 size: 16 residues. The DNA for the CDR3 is TGTGCCAGCAGCCCGGGGACTAGAACTAGCACAGATACGCAGTATTTT. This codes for CASSPGTRTSTDTQYF.

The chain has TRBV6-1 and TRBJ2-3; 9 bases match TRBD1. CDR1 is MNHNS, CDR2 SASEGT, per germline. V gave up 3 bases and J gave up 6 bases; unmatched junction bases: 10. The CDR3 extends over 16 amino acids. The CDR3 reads CASSDPRDRAGDTQYF. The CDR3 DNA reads TGTGCCAGCAGTGACCCCCGGGACAGGGCTGGCGATACGCAGTATTTT.

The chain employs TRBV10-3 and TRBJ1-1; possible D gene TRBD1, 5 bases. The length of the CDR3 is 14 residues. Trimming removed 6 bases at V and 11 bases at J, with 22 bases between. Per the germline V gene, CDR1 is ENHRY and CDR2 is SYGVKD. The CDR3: CAIRNQGDGVVAFF. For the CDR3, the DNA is TGTGCCATCAGGAACCAGGGAGATGGGGTCGTGGCTTTCTTT.

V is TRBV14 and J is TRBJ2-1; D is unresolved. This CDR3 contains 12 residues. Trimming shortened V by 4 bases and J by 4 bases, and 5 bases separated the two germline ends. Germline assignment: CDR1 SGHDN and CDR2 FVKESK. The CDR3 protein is CASSPQYNEQFF. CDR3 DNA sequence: TGTGCCAGCAGCCCACAATACAATGAGCAGTTCTTC.

CDR3 coding DNA: TGTGCCAGCAGCTTATCAGCGCCCTACGAGCAGTACTTC. This translates into CASSLSAPYEQYF. The chain joins TRBV7-9 to TRBJ2-7; D remains unclear. The CDR3 sequence is 13 residues long. CDR1 is SEHNR and CDR2 is FQNEAQ in the germline V gene (reference sequence). V shed 2 bases and J shed 2 bases, with 7 bases lying between them.

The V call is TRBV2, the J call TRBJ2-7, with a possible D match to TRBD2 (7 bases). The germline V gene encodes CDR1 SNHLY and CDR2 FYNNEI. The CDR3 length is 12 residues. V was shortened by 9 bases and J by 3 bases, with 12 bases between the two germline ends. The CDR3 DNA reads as TGTGCCAGTAGGGGGAGGGGCTACGAGCAGTACTTC. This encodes CASRGRGYEQYF.

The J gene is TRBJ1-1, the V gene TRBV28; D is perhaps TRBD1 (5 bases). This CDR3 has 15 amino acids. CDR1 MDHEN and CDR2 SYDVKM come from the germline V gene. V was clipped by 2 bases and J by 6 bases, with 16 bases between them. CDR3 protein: CASSLSGGLGSEAFF. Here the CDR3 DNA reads TGTGCCAGCAGTTTAAGCGGGGGATTGGGGTCTGAAGCTTTCTTT.

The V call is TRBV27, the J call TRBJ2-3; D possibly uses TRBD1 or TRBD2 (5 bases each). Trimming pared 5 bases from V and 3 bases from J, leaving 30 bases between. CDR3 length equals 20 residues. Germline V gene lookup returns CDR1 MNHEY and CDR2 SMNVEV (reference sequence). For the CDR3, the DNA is TGTGCCAGCAGTACCTCCTTGCGTGGGGTCACTGGGGGAGTAACAGATACGCAGTATTTT. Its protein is CASSTSLRGVTGGVTDTQYF.

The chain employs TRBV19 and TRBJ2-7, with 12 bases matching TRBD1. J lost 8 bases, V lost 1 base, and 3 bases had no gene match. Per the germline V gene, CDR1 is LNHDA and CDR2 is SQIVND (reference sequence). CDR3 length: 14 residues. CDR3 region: CASSIGDRGLKQYF. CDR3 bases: TGTGCCAGTAGTATAGGGGACAGGGGGCTCAAGCAGTACTTC. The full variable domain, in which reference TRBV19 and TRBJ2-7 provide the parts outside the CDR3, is DGGITQSPKYLFRKEGQNVTLSCEQNLNHDAMYWYRQDPGQGLRLIYYSQIVNDFQKGDIAEGYSVSREKKESFPLTVTSAQKNPTAFYLCASSIGDRGLKQYFGPGTRLTVT.

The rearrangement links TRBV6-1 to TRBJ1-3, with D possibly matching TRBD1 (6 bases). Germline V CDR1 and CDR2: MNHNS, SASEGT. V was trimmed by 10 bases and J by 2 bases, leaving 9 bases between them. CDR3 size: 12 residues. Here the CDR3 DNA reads TGTGCCACCCAGGGGACTGGAAACACCATATATTTT. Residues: CATQGTGNTIYF.

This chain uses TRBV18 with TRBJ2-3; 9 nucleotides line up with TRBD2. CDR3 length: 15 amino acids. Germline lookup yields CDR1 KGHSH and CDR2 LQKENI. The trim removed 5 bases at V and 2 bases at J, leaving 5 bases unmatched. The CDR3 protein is CASSNSGGSTDTQYF. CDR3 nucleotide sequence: TGTGCCAGCTCAAATAGCGGGGGTTCCACAGATACGCAGTATTTT.

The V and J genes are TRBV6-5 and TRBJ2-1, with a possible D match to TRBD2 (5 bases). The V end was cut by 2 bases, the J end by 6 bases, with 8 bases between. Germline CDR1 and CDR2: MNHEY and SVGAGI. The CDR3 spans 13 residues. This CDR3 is CASSYAGGNEQFF. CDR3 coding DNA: TGTGCCAGCAGTTACGCTGGAGGCAATGAGCAGTTCTTC.

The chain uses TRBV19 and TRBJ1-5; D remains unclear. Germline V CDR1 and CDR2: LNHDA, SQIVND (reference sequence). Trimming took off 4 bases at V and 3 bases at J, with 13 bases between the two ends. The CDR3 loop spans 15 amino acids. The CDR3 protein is CASSKSGENNQPQHF. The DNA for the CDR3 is TGTGCCAGTAGTAAGAGCGGGGAAAACAATCAGCCCCAGCATTTT.

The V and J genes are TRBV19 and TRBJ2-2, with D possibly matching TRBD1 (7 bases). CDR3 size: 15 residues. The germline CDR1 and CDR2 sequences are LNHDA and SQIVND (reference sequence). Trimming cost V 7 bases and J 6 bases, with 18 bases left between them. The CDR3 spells CASNLEGASSGELFF. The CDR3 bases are TGTGCCAGTAATTTGGAGGGGGCTTCCTCCGGGGAGCTGTTTTTT. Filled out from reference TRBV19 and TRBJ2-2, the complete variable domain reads DGGITQSPKYLFRKEGQNVTLSCEQNLNHDAMYWYRQDPGQGLRLIYYSQIVNDFQKGDIAEGYSVSREKKESFPLTVTSAQKNPTAFYLCASNLEGASSGELFFGEGSRLTVL.

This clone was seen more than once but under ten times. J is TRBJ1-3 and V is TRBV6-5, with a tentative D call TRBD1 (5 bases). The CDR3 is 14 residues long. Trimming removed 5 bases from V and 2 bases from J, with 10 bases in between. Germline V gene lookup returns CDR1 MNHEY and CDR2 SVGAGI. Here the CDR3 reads CASSHQGPGNTIYF. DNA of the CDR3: TGTGCCAGCAGTCACCAGGGTCCTGGAAACACCATATATTTT.

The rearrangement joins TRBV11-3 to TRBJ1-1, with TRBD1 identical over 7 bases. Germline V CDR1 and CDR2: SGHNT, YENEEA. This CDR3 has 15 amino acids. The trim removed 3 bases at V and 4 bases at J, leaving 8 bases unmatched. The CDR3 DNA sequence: TGTGCCAGCAGCTTTGGGACAGCGATCGTCACTGAAGCTTTCTTT. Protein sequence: CASSFGTAIVTEAFF.